This T cell receptor beta chain is drawn from a study of regulatory T cells in long-lasting Graves disease. Described time point: newly diagnosed GD, antithyroid drugs for less than 3 months. PBMC-extracted RNA yielded the TCR library. The CDR3 is 15 amino acids. CDR1 and CDR2 from the germline V gene are SGHRS and YFSETQ. V gave up 4 bases and J gave up 0 bases, with 11 bases separating them. General study results and limits: A reduction in accuracy may have resulted from the small sample size.

This clonotype was seen only once. Its antigen is undetermined. To make TCR beta libraries, researchers used iRepertoire HTBI primers and Arm-PCR of CDR3 regions. One entry per CDR3 protein, called by TCRdb with MiXCR from the multiplex PCR reads. The sample yields roughly 350,000 distinct CDR3 sequences, around 16% seen once. These data were also reused for a study on T cells in Graves' hyperthyroidism and ophthalmopathy.

The TCR originated in a woman between 18 and 29 years old with Graves disease. The sequencing here drew on peripheral blood mononuclear cells (PBMCs), taken at new diagnosis, from a patient treated with antithyroid drugs. This chain uses TRBV5-1 with TRBJ1-3; D is unresolved. The CDR3 DNA is TGCGCCAGCAGCAAAGCTCTCGTCTCTGGAAACACCATATATTTT. Its translation is CASSKALVSGNTIYF.